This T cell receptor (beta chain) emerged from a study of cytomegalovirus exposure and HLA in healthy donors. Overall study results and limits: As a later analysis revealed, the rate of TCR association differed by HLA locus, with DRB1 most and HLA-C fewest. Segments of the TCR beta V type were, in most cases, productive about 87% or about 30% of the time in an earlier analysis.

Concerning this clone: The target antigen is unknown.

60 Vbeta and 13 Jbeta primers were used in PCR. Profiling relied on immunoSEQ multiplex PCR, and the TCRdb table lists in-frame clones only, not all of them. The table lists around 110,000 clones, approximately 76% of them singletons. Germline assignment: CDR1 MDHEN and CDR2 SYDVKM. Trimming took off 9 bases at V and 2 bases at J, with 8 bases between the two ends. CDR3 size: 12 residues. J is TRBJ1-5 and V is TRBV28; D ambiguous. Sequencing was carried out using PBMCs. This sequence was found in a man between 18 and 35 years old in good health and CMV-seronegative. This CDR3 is CASDRGNQPQHF. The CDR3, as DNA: TGTGCCAGTGATCGGGGCAATCAGCCCCAGCATTTT.